One sample yielded the 3 T cell receptor beta chains listed below, sequenced in a study of CD8+CD57+ T cells in acquired aplastic anemia. It was genomic DNA that served as the template for profiling TCR beta VDJ and CDR3. From the reads, TCRdb called clonotypes with MiXCR, one entry per CDR3 protein. In the table there are around 230,000 distinct CDR3 sequences, around 63% of which are singletons. The sequenced sample consisted of sorted CD4+, CD8+, or CD8+CD57+ T cells (not recorded which) from PBMCs. The receptors originated from a human donor in good health.

This clonotype was counted between two and nine times. V gene TRBV11-3 combines with J gene TRBJ2-3, with D unresolved. The CDR3 contains 12 residues. Trimming removed 3 bases at V and 2 bases at J, with 3 bases between. Germline V gene lookup returns CDR1 SGHNT and CDR2 YENEEA. The CDR3 here is CASSFITDTQYF. The CDR3 coding sequence is TGTGCCAGCAGCTTTATCACAGATACGCAGTATTTT.

The chain carries TRBV7-4 and TRBJ1-2, with D unclear. Trimming pared 1 base from V and 8 bases from J, leaving 5 bases between. The CDR3 has 11 amino acids. CDR1 and CDR2 from the germline V gene are SGHVT and SQSDAQ. The CDR3 DNA reads as TGTGCCAGCAGCTTAGTAGCGGGCTACACCTTC. It specifies CASSLVAGYTF.

This clonotype was seen at least ten times. The chain combines TRBV25-1 with TRBJ2-1, with D perhaps matching TRBD2 (6 bases). The ends were cut back, 6 bases at V and 3 bases at J, with 18 bases in the middle. The CDR3 contains 16 residues. Germline CDR1 and CDR2: MGHDK and SYGVNS. This CDR3 reads CASRPSGQGFYNEQFF. CDR3 nucleotide sequence: TGTGCCAGCAGGCCGAGCGGGCAGGGCTTCTACAATGAGCAGTTCTTC. Full variable domain (missing parts from reference TRBV25-1 and TRBJ2-1): EADIYQTPRYLVIGTGKKITLECSQTMGHDKMYWYQQDPGMELHLIHYSYGVNSTEKGDLSSESTVSRIRTEHFPLTLESARPSHTSQYLCASRPSGQGFYNEQFFGPGTRLTVL.